One sample yielded the 26 T cell receptor beta chains listed below, sequenced in a study of blood T cells in healthy people across ages. A second about 7 to 11 cycle PCR used barcoded and J-beta primers. Via MiXCR, TCRdb re-called the 5' RACE reads, giving one row per CDR3 protein. The table lists under 2 million distinct CDR3 sequences, 30% to 35% of them singletons. The specimen was blood. The receptors derive from a woman under 40 in good health.

The rearrangement joins TRBV20-1 to TRBJ2-7, with D maybe TRBD1 (6 bases). This CDR3 spans 16 amino acids. V dropped 3 bases and J dropped 4 bases, with 22 bases sitting between them. The germline V gene encodes CDR1 DFQATT and CDR2 SNEGSKA (reference sequence). For the CDR3, the DNA is TGCAGTGCTAGGGGGGCGAAACAGGTTGGGAATTACGAGCAGTACTTC. It translates to CSARGAKQVGNYEQYF.

The chain is built from TRBV5-1 and TRBJ2-7; perhaps TRBD2 as D (5 bases). The CDR3 is 14 residues long. Trimming took 10 bases from V and 4 from J, leaving 21 bases between them. Germline CDR1 reads SGHRS; CDR2 reads YFSETQ. This chain's CDR3 is CAGPFPRRGYEQYF. The CDR3 nucleotides are TGCGCCGGACCATTCCCCCGACGAGGGTACGAGCAGTACTTC.

Only a few counts were recorded for this clonotype. This sequence joins TRBV5-1 and TRBJ2-3; 11 bases fit TRBD2. Per germline, CDR1 SGHRS and CDR2 YFSETQ. With 4 bases clipped from V and 2 bases from J, the junction kept 6 bases outside the gene matches. This CDR3 contains 16 residues. The CDR3 loop reads CASSLPGLADTDTQYF. In DNA, the CDR3 is TGCGCCAGCAGCCTACCGGGACTAGCGGACACAGATACGCAGTATTTT.

This clonotype was recorded many times. This chain joins TRBV29-1 and TRBJ2-7; 7 bases align to TRBD1. The CDR3 sequence is 12 residues long. Germline-derived CDR1 and CDR2 are SQVTM and ANQGSEA. J gave up 3 bases and V 5 bases, and 4 bases lay outside the gene matches. The CDR3 sequence: CSVTGQIYEQYF. CDR3 bases: TGCAGCGTTACGGGACAGATCTACGAGCAGTACTTC.

This clonotype was seen only a few times. CDR3 DNA: TGTGCCAGCAGTCAGGATAGACCACTAGCTCCCAGCTACGAGCAGTACTTC. As protein: CASSQDRPLAPSYEQYF. The gene calls are TRBV6-2 or TRBV6-3 and TRBJ2-7, with D possibly being TRBD2 (6 bases). Germline V gene lookup returns CDR1 MNHEY and CDR2 SVGEGT. With 5 bases removed from V and 3 bases from J, the gap between germline ends came to 23 bases. The CDR3 has 17 residues.

This clonotype came up once. The rearrangement uses TRBV20-1 and TRBJ1-2; unclear D gene. This CDR3 region has 13 residues. With 0 bases removed from V and 3 bases from J, the gap between germline ends came to 8 bases. The germline V gene encodes CDR1 DFQATT and CDR2 SNEGSKA (reference sequence). DNA of the CDR3: TGCAGTGCTAGAGATACCCGATACTATGGCTACACCTTC. It specifies CSARDTRYYGYTF.

The chain employs TRBV20-1 and TRBJ2-1, with D possibly being TRBD2 (7 bases). The CDR3 runs 15 residues. Deletions cut 3 bases from V and 8 bases from J, with 20 bases between. Germline V CDR1 and CDR2: DFQATT, SNEGSKA (reference sequence). CDR3 region: CSARHSSVGGDEQFF. The CDR3 region has the DNA TGCAGTGCTAGGCACTCTAGCGTAGGGGGGGATGAGCAGTTCTTC.

As DNA, the CDR3 is TGTGCCAGCAGCAAACTGGACTATTTTTCGCGCACAGATACGCAGTATTTT. This gives the protein CASSKLDYFSRTDTQYF. The chain has TRBV7-9 and TRBJ2-3; TRBD2 might be the D (6 bases). V lost 5 bases to trimming and J lost 1 base, with 19 bases between them. Germline V lookup: CDR1 SEHNR, CDR2 FQNEAQ (reference sequence). The length of the CDR3 is 17 residues. The variable domain in full, with the rest retrieved from reference TRBV7-9 and TRBJ2-3, is DTGVSQNPRHKITKRGQNVTFRCDPISEHNRLYWYRQTLGQGPEFLTYFQNEAQLEKSRLLSDRFSAERPKGSFSTLEIQRTEQGDSAMYLCASSKLDYFSRTDTQYFGPGTRLTVL.

The V gene is TRBV10-3, the J gene TRBJ2-3, with D hard to call. The CDR3 runs to 15 residues. The germline V and J ends were trimmed by 7 bases and 2 bases, with 16 bases remaining between them. Germline values: CDR1 ENHRY, CDR2 SYGVKD. This CDR3 reads CAIKEPIANTDTQYF. The CDR3 DNA is TGTGCCATCAAGGAACCGATTGCGAACACAGATACGCAGTATTTT.

J is TRBJ1-1 and V is TRBV19; 7 bases fit TRBD1. The CDR3 covers 15 residues. Losses at the gene ends were 4 bases for V and 0 bases for J; bases not matched to a gene: 5. Germline V gene data show CDR1 as LNHDA and CDR2 as SQIVND (reference sequence). This CDR3 reads CASSRPGQLNTEAFF. The CDR3 coding sequence is TGTGCCAGTAGTAGACCGGGACAGCTGAACACTGAAGCTTTCTTT.

The V gene is TRBV11-2, the J gene TRBJ2-3; D remains unclear. CDR3 size: 16 residues. Trimming shortened V by 4 bases and J by 2 bases, and 16 bases separated the two germline ends. The germline V gene has CDR1 SGHAT and CDR2 FQNNGV. The CDR3 DNA reads TGTGCCAGCAGCTGGCAACCTTCAGCCCTCACAGATACGCAGTATTTT. Translation: CASSWQPSALTDTQYF.

In its sample, this clonotype was seen a few times. The V gene is TRBV18, the J gene TRBJ2-7; no firm D call. Germline V gives CDR1 KGHSH, CDR2 LQKENI. V was pared by 0 bases and J by 2 bases, with 8 bases between. CDR3 length: 14 residues. In DNA form, the CDR3 reads TGTGCCAGCTCACCACCGGCACTCCCCTACGAGCAGTACTTC. Amino acid sequence: CASSPPALPYEQYF. Full variable domain (outside the CDR3, taken from reference TRBV18 and TRBJ2-7): NAGVMQNPRHLVRRRGQEARLRCSPMKGHSHVYWYRQLPEEGLKFMVYLQKENIIDESGMPKERFSAEFPKEGPSILRIQQVVRGDSAAYFCASSPPALPYEQYFGPGTRLTVT.

J is TRBJ2-3 and V is TRBV24-1; D possibly uses TRBD1 or TRBD2 (5 bases each). Looked up from germline, CDR1 is KGHDR and CDR2 is SFDVKD. The V gene lost 2 bases and the J gene lost 4 bases, with 15 bases spanning the gap. The CDR3 totals 16 residues. Here the CDR3 DNA reads TGTGCCACCAGTGATTCAGACCGAGGGGTTGCAGATACGCAGTATTTT. Translation gives CATSDSDRGVADTQYF.

The V gene is TRBV12-3 or TRBV12-4, the J gene TRBJ1-5; TRBD1 aligns across 11 bases. The V and J ends lost 5 bases and 9 bases, in that order; junction bases with no gene match: 6. This CDR3 region has 14 residues. The CDR3 spells CASSTGTGGGPQHF. The CDR3 DNA follows: TGTGCCAGCAGTACCGGGACAGGGGGTGGGCCCCAGCATTTT.

The chain has TRBV7-8 and TRBJ2-7; possibly TRBD2 for D (6 bases). Trimming took 5 bases from V and 2 from J, leaving 16 bases between them. This CDR3 is built from 15 residues. Germline CDR1 reads SGHVS; CDR2 reads FQNEAQ. The DNA for the CDR3 is TGTGCCAGCAGCGCCCCGCTCGGGGGAGCCTACGAGCAGTACTTC. This codes for CASSAPLGGAYEQYF.

The sample holds many counts of this clonotype. V is TRBV20-1 and J is TRBJ2-7, with a tentative D call TRBD1 (6 bases). V lost 5 bases and J 6 bases, leaving 17 bases between the germline ends. The CDR3 contains 13 residues. Germline V CDR1 and CDR2: DFQATT, SNEGSKA (reference sequence). The CDR3 DNA reads TGCAGTGCTGCGCCCAGGGTGGGGGCCGAGCAGTACTTC. This codes for CSAAPRVGAEQYF.

V is TRBV25-1 and J is TRBJ2-1, with D possibly TRBD1 on 6 matching bases. This CDR3 is built from 17 residues. V was trimmed by 3 bases and J by 0 bases, leaving 15 bases between them. CDR1 MGHDK and CDR2 SYGVNS come from the germline V gene. The CDR3 DNA sequence: TGTGCCAGCAGTGATTCCGGACAGTCGAGCTCCTACAATGAGCAGTTCTTC. It is translated as CASSDSGQSSSYNEQFF.

The chain links TRBV7-8 to TRBJ2-1; D is uncertain. The CDR3 is 12 amino acids. CDR1 and CDR2 (germline): SGHVS, FQNEAQ. V was pared by 2 bases and J by 12 bases, with 11 bases between. DNA of the CDR3: TGTGCCAGCAGCTTAAGATCGGGTGGGCAGTTCTTC. Encoded protein: CASSLRSGGQFF. Combining the CDR3 with reference TRBV7-8 and TRBJ2-1 gives the whole variable domain GAGVSQSPRYKVAKRGQDVALRCDPISGHVSLFWYQQALGQGPEFLTYFQNEAQLDKSGLPSDRFFAERPEGSVSTLKIQRTQQEDSAVYLCASSLRSGGQFFGPGTRLTVL.

This clonotype came up a few times. This chain connects TRBV11-2 to TRBJ2-1, with D maybe TRBD2 (5 bases). V dropped 5 bases and J dropped 9 bases, with 17 bases sitting between them. Germline V gene sequence: CDR1 SGHAT, CDR2 FQNNGV. The CDR3 runs 14 residues. DNA of the CDR3: TGTGCCAGCAGCCCCCCCTCGGGAACCGGTGAGCAGTTCTTC. This gives the protein CASSPPSGTGEQFF.

J is TRBJ2-7 and V is TRBV19; TRBD1 is a possible D gene (5 bases). The CDR3 spans 14 residues. From germline, CDR1 is LNHDA and CDR2 SQIVND (reference sequence). V lost 3 bases and J lost 2, with 11 bases in between. CDR3 DNA: TGTGCCAGTAGTATTACAGGACCTGCCTACGAGCAGTACTTC. Translated, it gives CASSITGPAYEQYF.

In this sample, this clonotype turned up a few times. J is TRBJ2-1 and V is TRBV7-2, with D possibly being TRBD1 or TRBD2 (5 bases each). The germline CDR1 and CDR2 sequences are SGHTA and FQGNSA. Deletions cut 5 bases from V and 1 base from J, with 15 bases between. The length of the CDR3 is 16 residues. The CDR3 DNA reads TGTGCCAGCAGCCAGGGCCGGGGCCGATCCTACAATGAGCAGTTCTTC. This gives the protein CASSQGRGRSYNEQFF.

This clonotype has a handful of counts. Here the CDR3 reads CASKEGYNEQFF. For the CDR3, the DNA is TGTGCCAGCAAAGAGGGGTACAATGAGCAGTTCTTC. The J gene is TRBJ2-1, the V gene TRBV13; D may correspond to TRBD1 or TRBD2 (5 bases each). V was shortened by 7 bases and J by 4 bases, with 8 bases between the two germline ends. Germline V CDR1 and CDR2: PRHDT, FYEKMQ (reference sequence). The CDR3 runs to 12 residues.

The J gene is TRBJ2-4, the V gene TRBV3-1, with 8 bases identical to TRBD2. The DNA end lines up better with TRBJ2-7; the J call may be wrong. Germline values: CDR1 LGHDT, CDR2 YNNKEL (reference sequence). The CDR3 runs 18 residues. CDR3 nucleotide sequence: TGTGCCAGCAGCCAAGATAGGACGGGGGGGTCTATCACCTACGAGCAGTACTTC. Protein sequence: CASSQDRTGGSITYEQYF.

The chain has TRBV11-2 and TRBJ2-7; the D gene is possibly TRBD2 (5 bases). CDR3 size: 17 residues. The germline CDR1 and CDR2 sequences are SGHAT and FQNNGV. The V end was cut by 4 bases, the J end by 0 bases, with 19 bases between. CDR3: CASSSLIGGQNSYEQYF. In DNA, the CDR3 is TGTGCCAGCAGCTCCCTCATAGGAGGCCAAAACTCCTACGAGCAGTACTTC.

In this sample, this clonotype turned up many times. The V and J genes are TRBV5-6 and TRBJ1-1; D is unclear. Trimming took off 0 bases at V and 8 bases at J, with 8 bases between the two ends. Germline CDR1 is SGHDT and CDR2 is YYEEEE. This CDR3 spans 12 amino acids. The CDR3 coding sequence is TGTGCCAGCAGCTTGGGACGGCGGGAAGCTTTCTTT. The encoded protein is CASSLGRREAFF. Supplemented by reference TRBV5-6 and TRBJ1-1, the full variable domain reads DAGVTQSPTHLIKTRGQQVTLRCSPKSGHDTVSWYQQALGQGPQFIFQYYEEEERQRGNFPDRFSGHQFPNYSSELNVNALLLGDSALYLCASSLGRREAFFGQGTRLTVV.

The sample holds a few counts of this clonotype. This chain links TRBV6-5 with TRBJ2-1; 12 nucleotides agree with TRBD2. This CDR3 is built from 17 residues. In germline, CDR1 is MNHEY, CDR2 SVGAGI. After removal of 0 bases from V and 4 bases from J, the junction contained 4 bases not matched to a gene. CDR3 nucleotides: TGTGCCAGCAGTTACTCGACTAGCGGGGGTGGTTACAATGAGCAGTTCTTC. Its translation: CASSYSTSGGGYNEQFF.